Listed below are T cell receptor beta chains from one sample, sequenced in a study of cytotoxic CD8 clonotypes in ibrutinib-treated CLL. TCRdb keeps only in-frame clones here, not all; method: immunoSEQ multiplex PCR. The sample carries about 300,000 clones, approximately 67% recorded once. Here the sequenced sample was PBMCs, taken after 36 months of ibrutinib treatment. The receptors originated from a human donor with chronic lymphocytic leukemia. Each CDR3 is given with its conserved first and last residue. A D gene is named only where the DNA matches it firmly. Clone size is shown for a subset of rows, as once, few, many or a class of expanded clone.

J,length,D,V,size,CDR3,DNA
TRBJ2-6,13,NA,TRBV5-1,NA,CATQDSGANVLTF,TGCGCCACACAGGACTCTGGGGCCAACGTCCTGACTTTC
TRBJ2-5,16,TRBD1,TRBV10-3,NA,CAISESNTGVRQTQYF,TGTGCCATCAGTGAGTCTAATACAGGGGTCAGGCAGACCCAGTACTTC
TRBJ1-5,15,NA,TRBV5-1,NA,CASSLGGPGNQPQHF,TGCGCCAGCAGCTTGGGAGGTCCTGGCAATCAGCCCCAGCATTTT
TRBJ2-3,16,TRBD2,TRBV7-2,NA,CASSLLRGGDTDTQYF,TGTGCCAGCAGCCTATTGCGCGGGGGGGACACAGATACGCAGTATTTT
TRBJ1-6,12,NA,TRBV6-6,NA,CASSYGNSPLHF,TGTGCCAGCAGTTACGGGAATTCACCCCTCCACTTT
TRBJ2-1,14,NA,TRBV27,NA,CASSPLGGYNEQFF,TGTGCCAGCAGTCCCCTAGGTGGGTACAATGAGCAGTTCTTC
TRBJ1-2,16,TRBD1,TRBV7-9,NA,CASSVGTGVRNYGYTF,TGTGCCAGCAGCGTAGGGACAGGGGTTCGGAACTATGGCTACACCTTC
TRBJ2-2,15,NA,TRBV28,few,CASHQPGTHTGELFF,TGTGCCAGCCACCAACCCGGGACCCACACCGGGGAGCTGTTTTTT
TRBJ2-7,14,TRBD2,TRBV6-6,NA,CASTREGDLYEQYF,TGTGCCAGCACGCGGGAGGGAGATCTCTACGAGCAGTACTTC
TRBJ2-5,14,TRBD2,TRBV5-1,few,CASKVAAGVETQYF,TGCGCCAGCAAAGTCGCGGCGGGGGTCGAGACCCAGTACTTC
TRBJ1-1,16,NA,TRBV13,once,CASSSPRAGVYTEAFF,TGTGCCAGCAGCTCCCCCCGGGCAGGGGTGTACACTGAAGCTTTCTTT
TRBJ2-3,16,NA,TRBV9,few,CASSLRLATERDTQYF,TGTGCCAGCAGCTTAAGACTCGCGACAGAGAGAGATACGCAGTATTTT
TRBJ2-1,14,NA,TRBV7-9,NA,CASSSLLSEEGKFF,TGTGCCAGCAGCTCCTTACTCTCTGAGGAGGGGAAGTTCTTC
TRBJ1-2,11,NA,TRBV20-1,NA,CSARRRVAPTF,TGCAGTGCTAGACGCCGGGTTGCCCCGACCTTC
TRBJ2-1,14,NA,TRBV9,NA,CASSSRLVYNEQFF,TGTGCCAGCAGCTCGAGACTAGTCTACAATGAGCAGTTCTTC
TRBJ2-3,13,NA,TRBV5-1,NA,CASSLVPQDTQYF,TGCGCCAGCAGCTTGGTGCCTCAGGATACGCAGTATTTT
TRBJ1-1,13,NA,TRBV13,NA,CASSLPMGAEAFF,TGTGCCAGCAGCTTACCGATGGGGGCTGAAGCTTTCTTT
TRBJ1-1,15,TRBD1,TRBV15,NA,CATSRVYRGNTEAFF,TGTGCCACCAGCAGAGTATACAGGGGGAACACTGAAGCTTTCTTT